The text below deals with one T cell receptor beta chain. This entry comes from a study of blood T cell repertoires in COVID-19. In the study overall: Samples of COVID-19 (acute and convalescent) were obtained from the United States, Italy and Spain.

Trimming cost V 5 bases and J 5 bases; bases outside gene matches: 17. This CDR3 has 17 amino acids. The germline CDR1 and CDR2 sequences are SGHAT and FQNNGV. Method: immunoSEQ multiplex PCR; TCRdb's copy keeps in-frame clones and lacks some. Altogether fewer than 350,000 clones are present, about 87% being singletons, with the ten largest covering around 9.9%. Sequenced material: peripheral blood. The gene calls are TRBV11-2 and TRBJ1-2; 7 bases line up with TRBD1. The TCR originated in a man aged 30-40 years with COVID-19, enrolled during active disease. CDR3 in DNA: TGTGCCAGCAGCCCCACCCAAGGAGGGGGCTTGGGGTATGGCTACACCTTC. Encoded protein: CASSPTQGGGLGYGYTF.